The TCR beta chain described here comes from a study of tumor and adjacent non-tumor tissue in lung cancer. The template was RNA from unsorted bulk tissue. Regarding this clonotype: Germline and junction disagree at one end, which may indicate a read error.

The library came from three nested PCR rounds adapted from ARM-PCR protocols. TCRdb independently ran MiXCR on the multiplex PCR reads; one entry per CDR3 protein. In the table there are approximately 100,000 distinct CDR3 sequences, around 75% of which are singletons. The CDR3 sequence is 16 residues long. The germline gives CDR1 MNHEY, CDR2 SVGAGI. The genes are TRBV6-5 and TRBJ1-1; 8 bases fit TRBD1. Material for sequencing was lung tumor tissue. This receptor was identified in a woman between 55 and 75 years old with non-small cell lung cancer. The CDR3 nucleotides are TGTTCCAGCAGCCAAATGGACAGGGCTTTCAATACTGAAGCTTTCTTT. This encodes CSSSQMDRAFNTEAFF.